The sequence of this TCR beta chain was determined in a study of glioma-infiltrating T cells. Study findings and constraints: Non-neoplastic patients had below-expected tissue-blood divergence, while all gliomas exceeded expectation.

A remark on this clonotype: The antigen is unknown.

The iRepertoire nested amplicon-rescue multiplex PCR amplified TCR alpha and beta CDR3s from RNA. TCRdb ran MiXCR on the multiplex PCR reads and lists one entry per CDR3 protein. The sample holds roughly 130,000 distinct CDR3 sequences, 20% to 25% seen once. CDR1 MGHDK and CDR2 SYGVNS come from the germline V gene. The CDR3 has 16 amino acids. V lost 1 base and J lost 7; bases outside the gene matches: 8. This chain joins TRBV25-1 and TRBJ2-1, with 9 bases matching TRBD2. The sequenced sample was glioma tissue, nonneoplastic brain tissue, or PBMCs (not recorded which). The sequence was obtained from a human donor with low-grade glioma or glioblastoma, undergoing nonglioma brain surgery, or in good health (not recorded which). The CDR3 sequence is CASSEWGGGATNEQFF. The CDR3 DNA reads TGTGCCAGCAGTGAATGGGGCGGGGGGGCTACGAATGAGCAGTTCTTC.